The 3 T cell receptor beta chains below were found in one sample sequenced in a study of blood T cell repertoires in COVID-19. The repertoire was sequenced with immunoSEQ multiplex PCR; TCRdb's copy has only in-frame clones and lacks some. This sample yields approximately 200,000 clones, of which about 86% are seen a single time; 1.5% belongs to the top ten. The specimen sequenced was peripheral blood. These receptors all come from a man aged 18-30 years with active or convalescent COVID-19.

The chain employs TRBV7-9 and TRBJ1-1, with D possibly matching TRBD1 (5 bases). V lost 2 bases and J 4 bases, leaving 14 bases between the germline ends. In germline, CDR1 is SEHNR, CDR2 FQNEAQ (reference sequence). The CDR3 has 15 amino acids. This CDR3 is CASSLIGRQTTEAFF. CDR3 nucleotide sequence: TGTGCCAGCAGCTTAATAGGGCGACAGACCACTGAAGCTTTCTTT.

CDR3 amino acids: CSVEEGQGWYF. The CDR3 DNA reads TGCAGCGTTGAAGAAGGACAGGGGTGGTATTTT. The rearrangement links TRBV29-1 to TRBJ2-3; 9 nucleotides match TRBD1. Germline loops: CDR1 SQVTM, CDR2 ANQGSEA. The CDR3 covers 11 residues. J was trimmed by 14 bases and V by 0 bases; bases with no gene match: 3.

V gene TRBV6-5 combines with J gene TRBJ1-5, with TRBD1 matching over 9 bases. The CDR3 spans 15 residues. Germline V CDR1 and CDR2: MNHEY, SVGAGI. V lost 7 bases and J lost 2; bases outside the gene matches: 6. This CDR3 reads CASNQGDRGNQPQHF. CDR3 nucleotides: TGTGCCAGCAACCAAGGGGACAGGGGCAATCAGCCCCAGCATTTT.